The clone carrying this T cell receptor beta chain has ten or more counts. The antigen remains undetermined. TCRdb ran MiXCR on the 5' RACE reads and lists one entry per CDR3 protein. The top ten clones hold 4% to 5% of a sample with 55,000 to 70,000 distinct CDR3 sequences, less than 5.5% of them seen once. This sample is part of a study of early T cells in non-severe SARS-CoV-2 infection. About the study: Chains stayed unpaired after sequencing of bulk RNA from unsorted whole blood.

Findings of the study overall: Private and CD4 specificities were missed by VDJdb matching, skewed to anti-spike CD8.

The CDR3 is 14 residues long. Trimming cost V 4 bases and J 3 bases, with 9 bases left between them. The germline V gene has CDR1 SGHDN and CDR2 FVKESK. The chain is built from TRBV14 and TRBJ2-2; tentative D call: TRBD2 (5 bases). Sample: whole blood. The origin of this receptor is an adult who was a healthcare worker with PCR-confirmed SARS-CoV-2 infection or an uninfected control (not recorded which). The CDR3 nucleotides read TGTGCCAGCAGCCCCAGGAGGTACACCGGGGAGCTGTTTTTT. It codes for CASSPRRYTGELFF.